This T cell receptor (beta chain) was obtained from a study of regulatory T cells in long-lasting Graves disease. Study observations and caveats: Persistent Graves' patients showed less TCR diversity than newly diagnosed ones.

HTBI primers from iRepertoire and Arm-PCR of CDR3 regions yielded the TCR beta libraries. TCRdb itself ran the multiplex PCR reads through MiXCR, one entry per CDR3 protein. The data contain around 420,000 distinct CDR3 sequences, about 16% of them seen just once; the ten biggest clones take up approximately 21%. Worth noting for this clonotype: Its antigen remains unidentified.

The time point: newly diagnosed GD, antithyroid drugs for less than 3 months. Construction of the TCR library relied on RNA isolated from PBMCs. The starting material was peripheral blood mononuclear cells (PBMCs), obtained at new diagnosis, from a patient treated with antithyroid drugs. The TCR sequence derives from a female donor with Graves disease.

CDR3: CASRGQVGQPQHF. CDR3 sequence (DNA): TGTGCCAGCAGAGGACAGGTTGGTCAGCCCCAGCATTTT. This chain uses TRBV7-3 with TRBJ1-5, with 7 positions matching TRBD1. Germline CDR1 SGHTA, CDR2 FQGTGA. V lost 6 bases and J lost 6; bases outside the gene matches: 5. This CDR3 region has 13 residues.